Sequencing of this T cell receptor (beta chain) was carried out in a study of blood T cell repertoires in COVID-19. Measured with immunoSEQ multiplex PCR; TCRdb has only the in-frame clones, and not every one. The sample contains 350,000 to 550,000 clones, about 89% of which appear only once. From germline, CDR1 is SGDLS and CDR2 YYNGEE. This CDR3 is 16 amino acids long. Trimming at V came to 2 bases and at J to 5 bases, leaving 4 bases not matched to a gene. The chain is built from TRBV9 and TRBJ2-2; 12 bases align to TRBD1. The source is a woman aged 25 to 39 with acute or convalescent COVID-19. Specimen: peripheral blood. CDR3 sequence (DNA): TGTGCCAGCAGCGTCTGGGACAGGGGGCCTACCGGGGAGCTGTTTTTT. Residues: CASSVWDRGPTGELFF.